The rows below give T cell receptor beta chains drawn from one sample of a study of blood T cells in healthy people across ages. TCRdb ran MiXCR on the 5' RACE reads and lists one entry per CDR3 protein. The sample shows about 800,000 distinct CDR3 sequences, 25% of them seen only once. The same data also went into a second study, on T cells of mothers and their children.

Sequenced: blood. These receptor sequences come from a boy younger than 18 in good health. Both conserved end residues are part of each CDR3. The D gene is left open where the match is weak. The size of a clone is reported for some rows only, either as once, few or many, or as a class for expanded clones.

j_call v_call clone_size d_call cdr3_nt cdr3_aa
TRBJ2-7 TRBV12-3/TRBV12-4 few - TGTGCCAGCAGTGAATCCGGGACGCACTCCTACGAGCAGTACTTC CASSESGTHSYEQYF
TRBJ2-2 TRBV10-3 - TRBD1 TGTGCAGGGGGACAGGGTACCACCGGGGAGCTGTTTTTT CAGGQGTTGELFF
TRBJ1-5 TRBV12-3/TRBV12-4 many - TGTGCCAGCAGTTTAGGTACAGGGTCGGGCAATCAGCCCCAGCATTTT CASSLGTGSGNQPQHF
TRBJ2-2 TRBV27 few - TGTGCCAGCAGTAGCCCGACGGCAGACTCCACCGGGGAGCTGTTTTTT CASSSPTADSTGELFF
TRBJ1-5 TRBV20-1 - - TGCAGTGCTGCCAGGGATAGCAATCAGCCCCAGCATTTT CSAARDSNQPQHF
TRBJ2-3 TRBV20-1 - TRBD2 TGCAGTGCTAGCGCAGGGAGGGGTCCAGATACGCAGTATTTT CSASAGRGPDTQYF
TRBJ2-5 TRBV20-1 few - TGCAGCCCCGGGGCCTCGGGGGAGACCCAGTACTTC CSPGASGETQYF
TRBJ2-3 TRBV5-1 - TRBD1 TGCGCCAGCAGCTGGGGGACAGGAAGATCAGGCGATACGCAGTATTTT CASSWGTGRSGDTQYF
TRBJ2-6 TRBV29-1 few - TGCAGCGTTGTTGAGGTTGGGGCCAACGTCCTGACTTTC CSVVEVGANVLTF
TRBJ2-7 TRBV12-5 - - TGTGCTAGTGGTTTGGCGACTGGCTACTACGAGCAGTACTTC CASGLATGYYEQYF
TRBJ2-5 TRBV19 - - TGTGCCAGTAGTGCGGGGACTCTCCCACAAGAGACCCAGTACTTC CASSAGTLPQETQYF
TRBJ2-7 TRBV7-3 - - TGTGCCAGCAGCTTAACGGGGGTCGGCTCCTACGAGCAGTACTTC CASSLTGVGSYEQYF
TRBJ2-3 TRBV20-1 - TRBD2 TGCAGTGCTAGTCCCCCCTACGGGAGGGGGTACACAGATACGCAGTATTTT CSASPPYGRGYTDTQYF
TRBJ1-2 TRBV5-1 - - TGCGCCAGCAGCTTGGATGTCATGGGGCGCTTCGTCTATGGCTACACCTTC CASSLDVMGRFVYGYTF
TRBJ1-4 TRBV7-2 - TRBD1 TGTGCCAGCAGCTTAACATCGGGACAGGGGGGAAAACTGTTTTTT CASSLTSGQGGKLFF
TRBJ2-7 TRBV6-1 - - TGTGCCAGCAGTGAAGCGAGGGTTGACGAGCAGTACTTC CASSEARVDEQYF
TRBJ2-1 TRBV28 few - TGTGCCAGCAGTGGTAGCCCGAACCAGTTCTTC CASSGSPNQFF
TRBJ2-5 TRBV12-3/TRBV12-4 few - TGTGCCAGCAAGTCCGGGCTACAAGAGACCCAGTACTTC CASKSGLQETQYF
TRBJ2-3 TRBV20-1 few - TGCAGTGCTTTTAAGCGAGGCGGTGTGGGAGATACGCAGTATTTT CSAFKRGGVGDTQYF
TRBJ1-5 TRBV28 - - TGTGCCAGCCAACTACAACCCTGGGGCAATCAGCCCCAGCATTTT CASQLQPWGNQPQHF
TRBJ2-1 TRBV4-3 few - TGCGCCAGCAGCCAAGCAGCAGGGTACAGCTCCTACAATGAGCAGTTCTTC CASSQAAGYSSYNEQFF
TRBJ2-5 TRBV5-1 few - TGCGCCAGCAGCGTGACAGGGAGGTTCCAAGAGACCCAGTACTTC CASSVTGRFQETQYF
TRBJ2-7 TRBV7-2 - TRBD2 TGTGCCAGCAGCTTAGCCAAGCGGGAGTTGTCCGAGCAGTACTTC CASSLAKRELSEQYF
TRBJ2-1 TRBV2 - TRBD2 TGTGCCAGCAGTGAAGGTCATTGGACTAGCGCGGGGGGTGAGCAGTTCTTC CASSEGHWTSAGGEQFF
TRBJ2-7 TRBV13 once - TGTGCCAGCAGCTTAGCCTTACCGGCCGAGCAGTACTTC CASSLALPAEQYF
TRBJ2-1 TRBV18 - TRBD2 TGTGCCAGCTACAAGACTAGCGGGGGGGCGATGAACAATGAGCAGTTCTTC CASYKTSGGAMNNEQFF
TRBJ1-2 TRBV7-3 few TRBD1 TGTGCCAGCAGCTTAATTCCCCCTTTGGGGACAGAATATGGCTACACCTTC CASSLIPPLGTEYGYTF
TRBJ2-7 TRBV25-1 - - TGTGCCAGCAGTCGGGGGTATTGGGCCTACGAGCAGTACTTC CASSRGYWAYEQYF
TRBJ1-1 TRBV20-1 - - TGCAGTGCTAGAGAAGGGAGTATGAACACTGAAGCTTTCTTT CSAREGSMNTEAFF
TRBJ1-4 TRBV4-2 few - TGTGCCAGCAGCCTCACCTCTTCAACTAATGAAAAACTGTTTTTT CASSLTSSTNEKLFF
TRBJ2-5 TRBV5-1 many - TGTGCCAGCAGCCTAGGGAACCAAGAGACCCAGTACTTC CASSLGNQETQYF
TRBJ2-7 TRBV2 few - TGTGCCAGCAGTTCTCAAAAGGCTAGCGCCTCCTACGAGCAGTACTTC CASSSQKASASYEQYF
TRBJ2-4 TRBV27 few - TGTGCCAGCAGTTTGGTGGCAGAAAACATTCAGTACTTC CASSLVAENIQYF
TRBJ2-1 TRBV20-1 few - TGCAGTGCTAGGTATGGGGAGCTAGCCCCGGCCGGGGATGAGCAGTTCTTC CSARYGELAPAGDEQFF
TRBJ2-1 TRBV29-1 few TRBD2 TGCAGCGTTAGGGCGGGGGGGCTTGGTGAGCAGTTCTTC CSVRAGGLGEQFF
TRBJ2-1 TRBV14 few TRBD1 TGTGCCAGCACCGTAACAGGGGAACCCTACAATGAGCAGTTCTTC CASTVTGEPYNEQFF
TRBJ1-1 TRBV6-5 - - TGTGCCAGCAGTTCCTGGGGGGAGGGGGTCCGCACTGAAGCTTTCTTT CASSSWGEGVRTEAFF
TRBJ1-2 TRBV12-3/TRBV12-4 - - TGTGCCAGCAGTCGAACACCGGAGTGGACTGGTGGCTACACCTTC CASSRTPEWTGGYTF
TRBJ1-2 TRBV29-1 many - TGCAGCGTCCAGATGACCGGGGATACTCGGTATGGCTACACCTTC CSVQMTGDTRYGYTF
TRBJ1-2 TRBV29-1 few TRBD1 TGCAGCGTTGAAGATGTGCCGGGACAGGGCTATGGCTACACCTTC CSVEDVPGQGYGYTF
TRBJ1-4 TRBV7-9 once - TGTGCCAGCAGCTACCGACAGCAACCAACTAATGAAAAACTGTTTTTT CASSYRQQPTNEKLFF
TRBJ2-1 TRBV5-1 few TRBD1 TGCGCCAGCAGCTTGGAACTAGGGACAGGGGCTTACAATGAGCAGTTCTTC CASSLELGTGAYNEQFF
TRBJ1-4 TRBV28 - TRBD1 TGTGCCAGCACCCACGGGACAGCGAACGAAAAACTGTTTTTT CASTHGTANEKLFF
TRBJ2-5 TRBV20-1 - TRBD2 TGCAGTGCTAGAGAGCACGGCGGGGGGCAGTACTTC CSAREHGGGQYF
TRBJ2-7 TRBV6-1 few - TGTGCCAGCAGTGTTCGTAACTCCTACGAGCAGTACTTC CASSVRNSYEQYF
TRBJ1-2 TRBV29-1 - - TGCAGCGTTGAACAGGGCAAATATGGCTACACCTTC CSVEQGKYGYTF
TRBJ2-7 TRBV4-3 - TRBD2 TGCGCCAGCAGCCAAGAGTTCGGCGGGAGGGCCATTAGGGCCTACGAGCAGTACTTC CASSQEFGGRAIRAYEQYF
TRBJ2-4 TRBV12-3/TRBV12-4 - - TGTGCCAGCGGTGGTCCTCTAGCCAAAAACATTCAGTACTTC CASGGPLAKNIQYF
TRBJ1-2 TRBV7-2 few - TGTGCCAGCAGGGGAAGGGACTATGGCTACACCTTC CASRGRDYGYTF
TRBJ2-1 TRBV7-2 - - TGTGCCAGCAGCAATAGCGCTTCCAGCTCCTACAATGAGCAGTTCTTC CASSNSASSSYNEQFF
TRBJ1-5 TRBV4-1 few - TGCGCCAGCAGCCAAGTCACCGGGCAGGTTAATCAGCCCCAGCATTTT CASSQVTGQVNQPQHF
TRBJ2-1 TRBV27 few TRBD2 TGTGCCAGCAGTCCGCCGGGACTAGCGGGATTCGAGGAGCAGTTCTTC CASSPPGLAGFEEQFF
TRBJ1-1 TRBV10-2 - - TGCGCCAGCAGTGAGTCGCAGGGGTTGGTAGCTTTCTTT CASSESQGLVAFF
TRBJ2-2 TRBV12-5 few - TGTGCTAGTGTTTCTGACAGCTACAACACCGGGGAGCTGTTTTTT CASVSDSYNTGELFF
TRBJ1-2 TRBV7-9 few TRBD1 TGTGCCAGCAGCCTCGGACAGGCGGTCTATGGCTACACCTTC CASSLGQAVYGYTF